These T cell receptor beta chains were read from a single sample in a study of regulatory T cells in long-lasting Graves disease. TCRdb used MiXCR to reprocess the multiplex PCR reads, holding one entry per CDR3 protein. The table shows about 460,000 distinct CDR3 sequences, with roughly 23% occurring only once. Sequencing was performed on peripheral blood mononuclear cells (PBMCs), taken when the disease was refractory, from a patient treated with antithyroid drugs. The source is a female donor with Graves disease. CDR3s include the opening cysteine and the closing phenylalanine or tryptophan.

J	length	V	CDR3
TRBJ1-2	14	TRBV5-1	CASSPPTDNYGYTF
TRBJ1-2	15	TRBV28	CASSLPPGEGSGYTF
TRBJ2-4	15	TRBV7-2	CASSLEGTGGRGQYF
TRBJ2-2	14	TRBV12-3/TRBV12-4	CASSFWGGGGELFF
TRBJ1-4	12	TRBV6-1	CASCARREKLFF
TRBJ1-1	14	TRBV19	CASSMSRENTEAFF
TRBJ2-7	15	TRBV6-5	CASSYQGLPQGEQYF
TRBJ1-4	18	TRBV27	CASSTLPGPNEANEKLFF
TRBJ2-7	15	TRBV6-1	CASSNDRGGVYEQYF
TRBJ1-1	15	TRBV7-6	CASSPRPKTNTEAFF
TRBJ1-2	15	TRBV6-1	CASIQEAPGHYGYTF
TRBJ2-7	14	TRBV11-3	CASSLDGDSYEQYF
TRBJ2-5	14	TRBV30	CAWSGLARGETQYF
TRBJ1-5	13	TRBV19	CASRLYSNQPQHF
TRBJ2-3	14	TRBV7-9	CASSLMQDTDTQYF
TRBJ2-5	15	TRBV7-3	CASSPQGRVGETQYF
TRBJ2-7	15	TRBV5-1	CASSLRSQGAGEQYF
TRBJ2-2	15	TRBV2	CATGTSGGNTGELFF
TRBJ1-2	14	TRBV27	CASSLSGFNYSYTF
TRBJ1-1	16	TRBV19	CASSIRGTGGNTEAFF
TRBJ1-1	15	TRBV2	CASSEAGVLGTEAFF
TRBJ2-7	11	TRBV24-1	CATGDIYEQYF
TRBJ1-2	14	TRBV28	CASSLSRAGGGYTF
TRBJ2-3	12	TRBV9	CASSVDEMTQYF
TRBJ1-1	14	TRBV12-3/TRBV12-4	CASTPPRDNTEAFF
TRBJ1-1	14	TRBV6-5	CASSYGRTRAEAFF
TRBJ1-3	15	TRBV7-2	CASSLTGVSGNTVYF
TRBJ2-7	15	TRBV6-2/TRBV6-3	CASSYNQGNFYEQYF
TRBJ1-2	16	TRBV12-3/TRBV12-4	CASTPRGGARNYGYTF
TRBJ1-2	13	TRBV6-4	CASSEDRVGGYTF
TRBJ1-5	17	TRBV28	CASSFPTGEVSNQPQHF
TRBJ1-2	14	TRBV5-6	CASSLAGGTGGYTF